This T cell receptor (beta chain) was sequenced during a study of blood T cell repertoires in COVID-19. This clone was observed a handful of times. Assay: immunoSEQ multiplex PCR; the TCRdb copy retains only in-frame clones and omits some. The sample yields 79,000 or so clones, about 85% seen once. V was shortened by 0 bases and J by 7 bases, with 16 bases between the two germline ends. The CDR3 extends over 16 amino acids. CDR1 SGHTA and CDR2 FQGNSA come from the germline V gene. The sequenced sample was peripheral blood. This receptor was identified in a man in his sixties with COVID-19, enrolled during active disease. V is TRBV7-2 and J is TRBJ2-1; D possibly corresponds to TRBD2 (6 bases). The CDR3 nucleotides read TGTGCCAGCAGCTTAGCAGGGCCCGGAGGGTTTAATGAGCAGTTCTTC. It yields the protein CASSLAGPGGFNEQFF.